This TCR beta chain was obtained from a study of vaccination effects on CD4 cells after COVID-19 (dated by TCRdb to the early 2020s). Describing the broader study: In the ViraFEST assay, PBMC were stimulated with viral peptide pools, and antigen-specific CD4+ T cell clonotypes were then identified by expansion using TCR sequencing. Across the study, the median time from the second dose to post-vaccine sampling was 72 days (range 14 to 241). About 2 million PBMC per well were cultured in IMDM with roughly 5% human AB serum, around 10 IU/ml IL-2 and gentamicin, plus 10 ug/ml peptides. SARS-CoV-2 spike-specific CD4+ TCR repertoires were compared before and after mRNA vaccination in COVID-19 convalescent patients and in infection-naive vaccine recipients. A total of some eleven COVID-19 convalescent patients and a handful of SARS-CoV-2-naive healthy vaccine recipients were included in the full study. Cultures from other donors in the study were sequenced using the Oncomine TCR Beta short-read assay on an Illumina iSeq 100. Study-wide conclusions, independent of this receptor: Both infection-induced and vaccine-induced clones contracted markedly at late post-vaccination timepoints, which is consistent with waning T cell responses. Only a small number of convalescent patients were included, and no early post-infection timepoints were available, which limited the study. In healthy vaccine recipients, vaccine-induced clones were almost all SARS-CoV-2 mono-reactive, with only 1 of 255 being cross-reactive with common cold coronaviruses.

Receptor amplification or capture employed the immunoSEQ multiplex PCR assay. DNA from the cultured and isolated CD4+ T cells underwent TCR beta CDR3 sequencing. Concerning the study's data processing: The analysis removed non-productive TCR sequences, trimmed reads to the CDR3 region, and retained only CDR3s that were 7 or more amino acids long. The MANAFEST web app was used to identify antigen-specific clonotypes by comparing expansion in peptide wells with expansion in reference cultures. Positive clones required FDR<0.05 expansion versus reference and all other wells, odds ratio above 5, and frequency above 0.1% in two replicate wells. Cross-reactive clonotypes were defined as significantly expanded in SARS-CoV-2 spike wells and in at least one common cold coronavirus spike condition. CDR3 similarity was assessed by Levenshtein distance with the stringdist R package, and unrooted trees were built with ape in R 3.6.1. TCRdb re-hosts the immuneACCESS table, in-frame sequences only. Its copies lack some clones; in the studies checked, an unresolved V gene accounts for under half of them, and the cause for the rest is not known. V and J calls and clone size are those listed in that table; D and trimming were worked out from the DNA. The sample table records some 60,000 clones; just under 80% of these occur just once. The top ten clones comprise about 4.6% of the sample.

After more than nine days of culture, CD4+ T cells were isolated with the EasySep CD4+ T cell isolation kit. Participants received two doses of either the BNT162b2 or the mRNA-1273 mRNA SARS-CoV-2 vaccine. The absence of prior SARS-CoV-2 infection in healthy vaccine recipients was confirmed by negative nucleocapsid antibodies before and after vaccination. On days 3 and 7, half of the culture medium was replaced with fresh IL-2-containing medium. Each peptide stimulation condition was cultured in triplicate wells unless otherwise noted. PBMC were separated from whole blood using Ficoll-Paque Plus gradient centrifugation and were then either cryopreserved at -140C or used fresh. The QIAamp micro DNA kit was used to extract genomic DNA from the cultured CD4+ T cells. The junction carries 14 bases between V and J, which are trimmed by 0 bases and 1 base respectively. Based on the germline V gene, the CDR1 and CDR2 sequences are SGHRS and YFSETQ. The CDR3, cysteine through phenylalanine, is 17 amino acids long. Solely the CDR3 DNA is kept, with 51 bases framed from the first base.

This clone occurred a few times. Its antigen remains unidentified. No base quality information exists; no much larger clone differs at one position. Material: CD4+ T cells from PBMCs cultured without peptide, obtained after COVID-19 vaccination. This receptor chain uses TRBV5-1 and TRBJ2-1, with the D call tentatively TRBD1 or TRBD2, each fitting 5 bases. This sequence was found in a human donor who received a COVID-19 vaccine. The DNA sequence is as follows: TGCGCCAGCAGCTTGGAGCCGCTAGGGACGTCCTACAATGAGCAGTTCTTC. Its protein is CASSLEPLGTSYNEQFF.